This TCR beta chain was captured by sequencing in a study of breast tumors, draining lymph nodes, adjacent tissues. Study results and caveats: Tumors had less TCR diversity than lymph nodes, more than nontumor tissue. The lymph node origin of tumor T cells was framed as consistent with a hypothesis, not demonstrated.

Samples came from axillary lymph nodes draining the breast cancer. Germline loops: CDR1 KGHDR, CDR2 SFDVKD. The V and J ends lost 8 bases and 2 bases respectively, with 14 bases between them. The CDR3 length is 14 residues. TCRdb recomputed calls from the multiplex PCR reads with MiXCR, one row per CDR3 protein. The repertoire consists of about 180,000 distinct CDR3 sequences, with 30% to 35% occurring once and the leading ten covering roughly 4.5%. In the case of this clonotype: Its antigen remains unknown.

The chain joins TRBV24-1 to TRBJ1-2; possibly TRBD1 for D (6 bases). The sequence was collected from a female donor with breast cancer. Some clones in this sample may be carry-over from other donors' samples. Specimen: axillary lymph node tissue. The CDR3, as DNA: TGTGCCACCAAGGAGACAGGAATGAACTATGGCTACACCTTC. Translated, it gives CATKETGMNYGYTF.